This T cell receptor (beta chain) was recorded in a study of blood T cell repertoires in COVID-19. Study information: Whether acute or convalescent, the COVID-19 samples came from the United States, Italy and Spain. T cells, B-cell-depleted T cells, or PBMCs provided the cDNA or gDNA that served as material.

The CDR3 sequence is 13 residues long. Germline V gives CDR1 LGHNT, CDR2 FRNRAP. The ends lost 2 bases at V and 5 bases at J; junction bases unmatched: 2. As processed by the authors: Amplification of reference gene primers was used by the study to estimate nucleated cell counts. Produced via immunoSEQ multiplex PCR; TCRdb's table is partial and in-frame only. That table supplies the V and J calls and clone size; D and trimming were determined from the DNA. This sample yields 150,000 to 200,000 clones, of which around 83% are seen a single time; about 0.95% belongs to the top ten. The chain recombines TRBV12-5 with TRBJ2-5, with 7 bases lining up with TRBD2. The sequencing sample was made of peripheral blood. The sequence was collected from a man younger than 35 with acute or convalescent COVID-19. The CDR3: CASGLSLAETQYF. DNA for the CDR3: TGTGCTAGTGGTTTGTCACTAGCGGAGACCCAGTACTTC.